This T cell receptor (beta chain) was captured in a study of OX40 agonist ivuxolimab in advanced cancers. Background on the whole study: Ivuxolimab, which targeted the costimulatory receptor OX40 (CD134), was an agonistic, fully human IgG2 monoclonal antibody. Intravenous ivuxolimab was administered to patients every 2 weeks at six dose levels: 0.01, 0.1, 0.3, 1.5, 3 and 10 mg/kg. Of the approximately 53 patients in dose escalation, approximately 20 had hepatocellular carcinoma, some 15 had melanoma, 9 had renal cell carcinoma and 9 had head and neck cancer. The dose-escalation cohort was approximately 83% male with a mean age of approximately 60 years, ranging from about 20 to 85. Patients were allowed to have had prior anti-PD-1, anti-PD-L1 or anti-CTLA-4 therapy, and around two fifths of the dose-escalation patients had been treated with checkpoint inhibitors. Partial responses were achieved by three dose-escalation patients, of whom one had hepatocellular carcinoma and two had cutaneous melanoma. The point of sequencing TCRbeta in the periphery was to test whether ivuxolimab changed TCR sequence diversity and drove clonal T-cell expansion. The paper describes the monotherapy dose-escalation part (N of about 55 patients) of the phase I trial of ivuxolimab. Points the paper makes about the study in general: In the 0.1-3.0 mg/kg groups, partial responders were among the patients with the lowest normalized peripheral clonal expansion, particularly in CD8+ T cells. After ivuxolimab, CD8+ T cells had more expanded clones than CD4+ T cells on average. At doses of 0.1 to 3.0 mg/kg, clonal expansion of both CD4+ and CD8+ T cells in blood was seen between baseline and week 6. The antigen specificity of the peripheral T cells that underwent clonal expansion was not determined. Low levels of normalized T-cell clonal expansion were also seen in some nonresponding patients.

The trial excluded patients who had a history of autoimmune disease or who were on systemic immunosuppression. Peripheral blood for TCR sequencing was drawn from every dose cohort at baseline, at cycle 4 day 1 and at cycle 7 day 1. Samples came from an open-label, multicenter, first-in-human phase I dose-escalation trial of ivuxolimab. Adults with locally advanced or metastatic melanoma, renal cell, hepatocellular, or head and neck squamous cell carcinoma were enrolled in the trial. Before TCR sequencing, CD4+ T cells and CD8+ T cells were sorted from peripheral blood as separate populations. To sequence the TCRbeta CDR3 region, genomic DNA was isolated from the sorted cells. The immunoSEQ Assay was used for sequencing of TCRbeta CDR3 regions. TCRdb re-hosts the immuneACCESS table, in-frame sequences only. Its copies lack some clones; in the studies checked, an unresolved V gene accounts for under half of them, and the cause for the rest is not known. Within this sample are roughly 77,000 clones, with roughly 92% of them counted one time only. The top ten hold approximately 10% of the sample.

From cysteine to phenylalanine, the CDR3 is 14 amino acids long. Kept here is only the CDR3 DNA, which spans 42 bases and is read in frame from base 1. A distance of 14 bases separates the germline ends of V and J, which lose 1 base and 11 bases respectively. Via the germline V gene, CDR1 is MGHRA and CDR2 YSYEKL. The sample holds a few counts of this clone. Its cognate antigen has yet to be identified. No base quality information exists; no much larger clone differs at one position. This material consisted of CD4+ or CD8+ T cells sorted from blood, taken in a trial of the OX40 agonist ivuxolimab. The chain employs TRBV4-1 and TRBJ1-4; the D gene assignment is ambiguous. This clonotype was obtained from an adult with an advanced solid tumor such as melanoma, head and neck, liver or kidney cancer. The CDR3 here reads CASSQAGQLGKLFF. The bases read TGCGCCAGCAGCCAAGCCGGTCAGCTGGGGAAACTGTTTTTT.